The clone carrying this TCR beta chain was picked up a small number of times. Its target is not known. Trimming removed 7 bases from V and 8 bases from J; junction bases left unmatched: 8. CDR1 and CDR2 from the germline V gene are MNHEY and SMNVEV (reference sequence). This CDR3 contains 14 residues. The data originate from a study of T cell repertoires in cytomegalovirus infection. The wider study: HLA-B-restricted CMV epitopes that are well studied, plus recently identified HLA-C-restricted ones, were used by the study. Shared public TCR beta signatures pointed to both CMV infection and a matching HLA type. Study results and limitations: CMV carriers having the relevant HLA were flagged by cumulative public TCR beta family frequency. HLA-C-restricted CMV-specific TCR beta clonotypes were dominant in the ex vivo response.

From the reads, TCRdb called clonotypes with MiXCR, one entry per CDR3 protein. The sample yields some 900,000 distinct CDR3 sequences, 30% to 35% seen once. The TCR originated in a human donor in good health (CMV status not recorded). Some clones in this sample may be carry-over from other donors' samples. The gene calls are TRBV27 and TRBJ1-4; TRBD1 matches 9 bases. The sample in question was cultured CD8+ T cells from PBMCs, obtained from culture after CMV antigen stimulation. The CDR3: CASTTGGAGEKLFF. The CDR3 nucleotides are TGTGCCAGCACAACAGGGGGCGCCGGGGAAAAACTGTTTTTT.